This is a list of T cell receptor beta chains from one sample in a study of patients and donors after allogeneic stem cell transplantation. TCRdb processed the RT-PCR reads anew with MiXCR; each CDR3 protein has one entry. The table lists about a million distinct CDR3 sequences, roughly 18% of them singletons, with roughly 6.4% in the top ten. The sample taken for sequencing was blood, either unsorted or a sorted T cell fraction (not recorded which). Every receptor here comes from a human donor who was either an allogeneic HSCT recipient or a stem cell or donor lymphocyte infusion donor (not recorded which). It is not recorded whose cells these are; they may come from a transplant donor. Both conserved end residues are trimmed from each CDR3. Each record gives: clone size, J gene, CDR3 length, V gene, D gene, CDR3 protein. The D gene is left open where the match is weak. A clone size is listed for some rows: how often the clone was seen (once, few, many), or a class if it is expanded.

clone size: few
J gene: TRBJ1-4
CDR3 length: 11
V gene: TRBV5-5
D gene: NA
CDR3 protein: ASSVVADEKLF

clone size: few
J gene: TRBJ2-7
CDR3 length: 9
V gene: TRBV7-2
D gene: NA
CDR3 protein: ASTREREQY

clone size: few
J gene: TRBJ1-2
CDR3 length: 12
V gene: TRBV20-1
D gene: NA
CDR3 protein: SARDGAEAYGYT

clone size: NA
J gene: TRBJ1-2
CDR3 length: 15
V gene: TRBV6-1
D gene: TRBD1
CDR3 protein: ASSLGDRAFGGHGYT

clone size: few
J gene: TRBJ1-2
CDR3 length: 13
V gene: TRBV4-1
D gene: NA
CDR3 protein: ASSQAAGEGEGYT

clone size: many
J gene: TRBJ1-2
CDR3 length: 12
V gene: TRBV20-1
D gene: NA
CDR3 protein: SASWLRQHYGYT

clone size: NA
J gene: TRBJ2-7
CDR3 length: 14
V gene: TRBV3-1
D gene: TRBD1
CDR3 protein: ASSQVGRDRGYEQY

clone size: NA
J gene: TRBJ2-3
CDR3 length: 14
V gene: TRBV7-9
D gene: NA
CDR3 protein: ASSQIRASPRDTQY

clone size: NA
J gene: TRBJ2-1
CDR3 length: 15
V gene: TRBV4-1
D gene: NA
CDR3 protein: ASSQDDWKSSYNEQF

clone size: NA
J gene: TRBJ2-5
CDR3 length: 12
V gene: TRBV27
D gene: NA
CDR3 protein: ASSWMDSQETQY

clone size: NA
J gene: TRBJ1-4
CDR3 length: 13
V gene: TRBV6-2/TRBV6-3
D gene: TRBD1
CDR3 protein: ASRDTGTGLEKLF

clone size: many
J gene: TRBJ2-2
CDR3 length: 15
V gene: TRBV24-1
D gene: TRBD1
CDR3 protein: ATSDSSGGARTGELF

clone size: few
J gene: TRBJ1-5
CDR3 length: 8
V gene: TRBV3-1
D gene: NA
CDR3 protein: AMRCQPQH

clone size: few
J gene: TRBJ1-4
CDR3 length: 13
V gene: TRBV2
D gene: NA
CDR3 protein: ASRANSPTNEKLF

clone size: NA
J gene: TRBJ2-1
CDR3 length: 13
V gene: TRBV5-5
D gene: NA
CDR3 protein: ASSLEDRATNEQF

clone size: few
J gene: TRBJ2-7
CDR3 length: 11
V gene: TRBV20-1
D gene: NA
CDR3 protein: SASNRSSYEQY

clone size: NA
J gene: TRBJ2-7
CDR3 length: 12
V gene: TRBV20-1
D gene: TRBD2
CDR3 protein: SAKIGGSWYEQY

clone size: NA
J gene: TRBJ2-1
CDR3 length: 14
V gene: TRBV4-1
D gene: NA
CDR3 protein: ASSQEIKRSYNEQF

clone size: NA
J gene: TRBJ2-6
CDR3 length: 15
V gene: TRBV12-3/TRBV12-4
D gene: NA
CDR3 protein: ASSLRGAISGANVLT

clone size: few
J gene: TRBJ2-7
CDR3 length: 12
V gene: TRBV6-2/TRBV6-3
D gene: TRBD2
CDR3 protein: ASSTSGLTYEQY

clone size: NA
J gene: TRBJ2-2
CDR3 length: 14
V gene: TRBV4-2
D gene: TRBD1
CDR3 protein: GSSHNRDRGSGELF

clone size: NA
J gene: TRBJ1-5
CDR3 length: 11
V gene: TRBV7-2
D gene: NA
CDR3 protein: ASRKGIDQPQH

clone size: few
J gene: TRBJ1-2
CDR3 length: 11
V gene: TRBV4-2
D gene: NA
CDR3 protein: ASSLMGADGYT

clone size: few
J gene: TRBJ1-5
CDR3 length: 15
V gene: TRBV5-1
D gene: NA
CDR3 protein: ATTGPPVPYSNQPQH

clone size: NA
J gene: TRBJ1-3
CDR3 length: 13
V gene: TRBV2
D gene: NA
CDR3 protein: ASSIDSRSGNTIY

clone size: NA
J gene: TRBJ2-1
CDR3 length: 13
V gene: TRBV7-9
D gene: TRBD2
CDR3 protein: ASSLRGRGYNEQF

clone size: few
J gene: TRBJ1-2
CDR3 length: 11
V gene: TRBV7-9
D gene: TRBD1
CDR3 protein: ASGDRGDYGYT

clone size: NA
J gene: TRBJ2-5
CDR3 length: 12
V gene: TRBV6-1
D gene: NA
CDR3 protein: ASSEERLWETQY

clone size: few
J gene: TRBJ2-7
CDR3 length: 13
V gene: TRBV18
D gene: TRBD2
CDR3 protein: ASSPPGSGGYEQY

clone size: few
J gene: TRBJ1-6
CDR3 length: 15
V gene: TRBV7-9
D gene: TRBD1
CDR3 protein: ASSLAPGTGANSPLH

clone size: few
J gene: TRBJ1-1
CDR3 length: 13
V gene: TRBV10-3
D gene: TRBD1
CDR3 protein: AIGVRDRPNTEAF

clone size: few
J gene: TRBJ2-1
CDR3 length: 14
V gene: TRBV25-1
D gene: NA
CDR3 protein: ASSDIEGSSYNEQF

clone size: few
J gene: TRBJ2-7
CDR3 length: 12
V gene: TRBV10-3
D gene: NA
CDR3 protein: ATRQDPSSYEQY

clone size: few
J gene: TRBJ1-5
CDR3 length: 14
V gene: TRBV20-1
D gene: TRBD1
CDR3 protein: SARGPGQGADQPQH

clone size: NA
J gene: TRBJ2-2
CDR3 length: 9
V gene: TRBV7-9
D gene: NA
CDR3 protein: APLAPGELF

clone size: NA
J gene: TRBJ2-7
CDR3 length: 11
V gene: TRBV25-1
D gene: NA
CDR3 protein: ASSEGGLYEQY

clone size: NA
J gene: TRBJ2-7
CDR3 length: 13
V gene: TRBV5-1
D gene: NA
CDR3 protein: ASSPRSSVAYEQY

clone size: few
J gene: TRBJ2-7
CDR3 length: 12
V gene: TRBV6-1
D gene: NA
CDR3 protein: ASSQVADNYEQY

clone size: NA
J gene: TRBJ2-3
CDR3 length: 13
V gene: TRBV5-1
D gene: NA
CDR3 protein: ASSLGGMGTDTQY

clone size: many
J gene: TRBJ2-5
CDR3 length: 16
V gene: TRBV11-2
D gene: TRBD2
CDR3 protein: ASSLVGFTSGVQETQY

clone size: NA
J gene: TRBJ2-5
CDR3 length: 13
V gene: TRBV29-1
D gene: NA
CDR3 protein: SVYGGGSGEETQY

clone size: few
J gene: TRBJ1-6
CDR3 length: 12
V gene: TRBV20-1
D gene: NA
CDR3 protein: SAVPGPLKQALH

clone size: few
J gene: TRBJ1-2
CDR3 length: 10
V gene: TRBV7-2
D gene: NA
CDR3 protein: ASSPGAPGYT

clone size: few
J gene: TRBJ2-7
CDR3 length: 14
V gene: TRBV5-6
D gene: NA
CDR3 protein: ASSLGAGTKSYEQY

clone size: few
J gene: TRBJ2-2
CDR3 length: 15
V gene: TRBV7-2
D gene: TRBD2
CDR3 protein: ASSLGAGGYRTGELF

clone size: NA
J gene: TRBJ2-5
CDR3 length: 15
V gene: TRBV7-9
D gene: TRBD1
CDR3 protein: ASSLAAGTGVRKTQY